The 17 T cell receptor beta chains below were found in one sample sequenced in a study of radiotherapy plus CTLA-4 blockade in lung cancer (dated by TCRdb to between 2017 and 2018). Libraries were constructed by the immunoSEQ multiplex PCR assay. Sourced from immuneACCESS, this table was stored by TCRdb with only in-frame sequences that have V and J called. A share of the clones is absent; for the studies checked, an unresolved V gene accounts for under half, and the remainder has no known explanation. The sample has some 43,000 clones on record, approximately 78% of them singletons. 3.3% of the sample is held by the ten biggest clonotypes. Sequencing used peripheral blood, obtained from a patient treated with radiotherapy plus ipilimumab. These receptors all stem from a human donor with non-small cell lung cancer who had stable disease on radiotherapy plus ipilimumab.

This chain connects TRBV29-1 to TRBJ2-1; D is perhaps TRBD1 (7 bases). Trimming left V 8 bases short and J 9 bases short, with 17 bases between. The CDR3 totals 12 residues. Germline V gene lookup returns CDR1 SQVTM and CDR2 ANQGSEA. CDR3 loop: CSPRTGGGEQFF. The CDR3 nucleotides read TGCAGCCCCCGGACAGGAGGGGGTGAGCAGTTCTTC.

This clone was counted between two and nine times. The chain combines TRBV9 with TRBJ2-5, with 9 positions matching TRBD2. The J segment lost 0 bases and the V segment lost 1 base, leaving 1 base of the junction unmatched. Germline V gene lookup returns CDR1 SGDLS and CDR2 YYNGEE. CDR3 length equals 15 residues. CDR3: CASSVSGGNQETQYF. As DNA, the CDR3 is TGTGCCAGCAGCGTAAGCGGGGGGAACCAAGAGACCCAGTACTTC.

This sequence joins TRBV29-1 and TRBJ1-1; 7 positions match TRBD1. Germline CDR1 reads SQVTM; CDR2 reads ANQGSEA. After removal of 1 base from V and 0 bases from J, the junction contained 8 bases not matched to a gene. CDR3 length: 16 amino acids. The CDR3 sequence: CSVEAQGSLLNTEAFF. The CDR3 DNA follows: TGCAGCGTTGAAGCACAGGGGAGTTTGTTGAACACTGAAGCTTTCTTT. Full variable domain (remainder filled in from reference TRBV29-1 and TRBJ1-1): SAVISQKPSRDICQRGTSLTIQCQVDSQVTMMFWYRQQPGQSLTLIATANQGSEATYESGFVIDKFPISRPNLTFSTLTVSNMSPEDSSIYLCSVEAQGSLLNTEAFFGQGTRLTVV.

The chain combines TRBV4-1 with TRBJ1-1; 9 positions match TRBD1. Germline CDR1 and CDR2: MGHRA and YSYEKL. With 4 bases clipped from V and 2 bases from J, the junction kept 5 bases outside the gene matches. The CDR3 consists of 15 residues. Written as DNA, the CDR3 is TGCGCCAGCAGCCCTCACAGGGGGCGAAACACTGAAGCTTTCTTT. This sequence encodes CASSPHRGRNTEAFF.

The CDR3 reads CASTLSKQGYELRDYEQYF. CDR3 coding DNA: TGTGCCAGCACCCTATCAAAACAGGGATATGAGCTTCGCGACTACGAGCAGTACTTC. This chain uses TRBV27 with TRBJ2-7, with D perhaps TRBD1 (6 bases). Germline V lookup: CDR1 MNHEY, CDR2 SMNVEV (reference sequence). The CDR3 covers 19 residues. The V gene lost 7 bases and the J gene lost 3 bases, with 31 bases spanning the gap.

The chain combines TRBV7-2 with TRBJ2-7; 8 bases line up with TRBD2. Trimming took 2 bases from V and 7 from J; bases not matched to a gene: 16. This CDR3 is 17 amino acids long. Germline V CDR1 and CDR2: SGHTA, FQGNSA. The CDR3 is CASSLWGVRAGGGEQYF. The DNA for the CDR3 is TGTGCCAGCAGCTTATGGGGCGTTAGGGCGGGAGGAGGAGAGCAGTACTTC.

As DNA, the CDR3 is TGTGCCAGCAGAGAGGCTAGCGGAGTAGAGACCCAGTACTTC. This translates into CASREASGVETQYF. The rearrangement uses TRBV7-9 and TRBJ2-5, with 7 nucleotides matching TRBD2. Per the germline V gene, CDR1 is SEHNR and CDR2 is FQNEAQ (reference sequence). This CDR3 has 14 residues. The junction had 8 bases not matched to a gene; V was cut back by 6 bases and J by 4 bases.

The V call is TRBV9, the J call TRBJ1-2; 9 bases align to TRBD1. The germline CDR1 and CDR2 sequences are SGDLS and YYNGEE. This CDR3 region has 14 residues. With V trimmed by 3 bases and J by 7 bases, 7 bases remained unmatched. CDR3 nucleotides: TGTGCCAGCAGCGGGGGGACAGGGAGGGTTGGCTACACCTTC. Encoded protein: CASSGGTGRVGYTF.

This clone was seen more than once but under ten times. The rearrangement links TRBV27 to TRBJ2-3, with 14 bases that match TRBD2. Germline V gene lookup returns CDR1 MNHEY and CDR2 SMNVEV (reference sequence). Trimming took 4 bases from V and 4 from J; bases not matched to a gene: 4. The CDR3 sequence is 16 residues long. The chain's CDR3 is CASSSGLAGVADTQYF. In nucleotides, the CDR3 is TGTGCCAGCAGTTCGGGACTAGCGGGAGTAGCAGATACGCAGTATTTT.

The genes are TRBV6-5 and TRBJ1-2; D gene ambiguous. The V end was cut by 0 bases, the J end by 8 bases, with 10 bases between. The CDR3 loop spans 13 amino acids. Germline V CDR1 and CDR2: MNHEY, SVGAGI. CDR3: CASSYSGRGGYTF. CDR3 in DNA: TGTGCCAGCAGTTACTCTGGCCGAGGAGGCTACACCTTC.

The chain links TRBV2 to TRBJ1-2, with D perhaps matching TRBD1 (5 bases). Germline V CDR1 and CDR2: SNHLY, FYNNEI. Deletions cut 1 base from V and 7 bases from J, with 25 bases between. The CDR3 is made up of 18 amino acids. CDR3: CASSEVGLRGGQGFGYTF. The CDR3, as DNA: TGTGCCAGCAGTGAAGTAGGACTGAGGGGAGGGCAAGGATTTGGCTACACCTTC.

The chain carries TRBV28 and TRBJ2-3, with TRBD1 matching 7 bases. Germline values: CDR1 MDHEN, CDR2 SYDVKM. The CDR3 spans 14 residues. The V and J ends lost 5 bases and 5 bases, in that order; junction bases with no gene match: 7. CDR3 DNA sequence: TGTGCCAGCAGTCCCGACAGGGTACAAGATACGCAGTATTTT. Translation gives CASSPDRVQDTQYF.

This rearrangement joins TRBV4-1 to TRBJ2-7, with TRBD1 identical over 7 bases. The CDR3 runs to 14 residues. J lost 2 bases, V lost 5 bases, and 6 bases had no gene match. The V gene's germline CDR1 is MGHRA and CDR2 YSYEKL. CDR3 bases: TGCGCCAGCAGCAGGTCCCAGGGGGCCTACGAGCAGTACTTC. Translated: CASSRSQGAYEQYF.

The chain couples TRBV2 to TRBJ2-6; TRBD1 agrees at 7 bases. CDR1 is SNHLY, CDR2 FYNNEI, per germline. The CDR3 sequence is 13 residues long. The CDR3 DNA sequence: TGTGCAAGTACAGGGGCTGGGGCCAACGTCCTGACTTTC. This codes for CASTGAGANVLTF.

The V call is TRBV5-1, the J call TRBJ2-7, with D unresolved. Germline V gives CDR1 SGHRS, CDR2 YFSETQ. With 0 bases removed from V and 3 bases from J, the gap between germline ends came to 7 bases. The CDR3 extends over 13 amino acids. The CDR3 DNA follows: TGCGCCAGCAGCTTGGACAGCCGCTACGAGCAGTACTTC. Translation gives CASSLDSRYEQYF.

This chain links TRBV29-1 with TRBJ2-5, with TRBD2 matching over 11 bases. Germline CDR1 and CDR2: SQVTM and ANQGSEA. The V segment lost 1 base and the J segment 1 base; nucleotides outside the gene matches: 5. The CDR3 runs 16 residues. The CDR3 loop is CSVEGLAGSLQETQYF. CDR3 nucleotides: TGCAGCGTTGAAGGACTAGCGGGATCCCTCCAAGAGACCCAGTACTTC.

This chain links TRBV11-3 with TRBJ1-2; perhaps TRBD1 as D (6 bases). Between the trimmed V and J ends, which lost 9 bases and 0 bases, there was a span of 20 bases. This CDR3 has 16 amino acids. Germline V CDR1 and CDR2: SGHNT, YENEEA. The CDR3 is CARTDRQDRANYGYTF. The CDR3 DNA is TGTGCCAGGACCGATCGACAGGACCGAGCTAACTATGGCTACACCTTC.